A selection of T cell receptor beta chains follows, all from one sample in a study of persistence of HIV-infected CD4 T cells. Antigens of these TCRs are unknown. This table comes from immunoSEQ multiplex PCR, and its TCRdb copy is limited to in-frame clones, with some not included. The sample lists tens of thousands of clones; about four fifths were seen once. The sample consisted of CD4+ T cells sorted from PBMCs after roughly 18-hour stimulation, taken from a patient who received antiretroviral therapy. Every receptor here comes from an adult man with HIV who was CMV-seropositive. The CDR3 runs from the conserved cysteine through the conserved F or W. The D gene is left open where the match is weak. Size is omitted from some rows. Given values are once, few, many or a class for expanded clones.

j_call: TRBJ2-4
d_call: .
v_call: TRBV15
clone_size: .
cdr3_aa: CATSRDWVRDSGDNQKNIQYF
cdr3_nt: TGTGCCACCAGCAGAGATTGGGTGCGGGACAGCGGGGACAACCAAAAAAACATTCAGTACTTC

j_call: TRBJ1-1
d_call: .
v_call: TRBV12-3/TRBV12-4
clone_size: .
cdr3_aa: CASSFNGNTEAFF
cdr3_nt: TGTGCCAGCAGTTTTAACGGAAACACTGAAGCTTTCTTT

j_call: TRBJ2-7
d_call: .
v_call: TRBV5-4
clone_size: once
cdr3_aa: CASSLGQNEQYF
cdr3_nt: TGTGCCAGCAGCTTGGGCCAGAACGAGCAGTACTTC

j_call: TRBJ1-1
d_call: TRBD1
v_call: TRBV6-5
clone_size: .
cdr3_aa: CASSKGQGIEAFF
cdr3_nt: TGTGCCAGCAGCAAGGGACAGGGAATTGAAGCTTTCTTT

j_call: TRBJ2-7
d_call: TRBD1
v_call: TRBV29-1
clone_size: few
cdr3_aa: CSVLRDRGNEQYF
cdr3_nt: TGCAGCGTGCTCCGGGACAGGGGTAACGAGCAGTACTTC

j_call: TRBJ1-2
d_call: .
v_call: TRBV28
clone_size: .
cdr3_aa: CASIAGRGYGYTF
cdr3_nt: TGTGCCAGCATCGCAGGGAGGGGGTATGGCTACACCTTC

j_call: TRBJ2-1
d_call: TRBD2
v_call: TRBV6-6
clone_size: .
cdr3_aa: CASKLAGAVYNEQFF
cdr3_nt: TGTGCCAGCAAGCTAGCGGGGGCCGTGTACAATGAGCAGTTCTTC

j_call: TRBJ1-3
d_call: TRBD1
v_call: TRBV28
clone_size: few
cdr3_aa: CASSPWDRLKGNTIYF
cdr3_nt: TGTGCCAGCAGCCCCTGGGACAGGCTGAAAGGAAACACCATATATTTT

j_call: TRBJ1-1
d_call: TRBD1
v_call: TRBV24-1
clone_size: .
cdr3_aa: CATSQGARTEAFF
cdr3_nt: TGTGCCACCAGTCAGGGGGCTCGGACTGAAGCTTTCTTT

j_call: TRBJ1-4
d_call: .
v_call: TRBV2
clone_size: once
cdr3_aa: CASTEDSLNEKLFF
cdr3_nt: TGTGCCAGCACCGAGGACAGTCTTAATGAAAAACTGTTTTTT

j_call: TRBJ2-7
d_call: .
v_call: TRBV7-2
clone_size: .
cdr3_aa: CASSVDGGLREQYF
cdr3_nt: TGTGCCAGCAGCGTTGACGGGGGACTCCGCGAGCAGTACTTC

j_call: TRBJ1-5
d_call: .
v_call: TRBV12-3/TRBV12-4
clone_size: .
cdr3_aa: CASSQGPHQPQHF
cdr3_nt: TGTGCCAGCAGTCAGGGACCGCATCAGCCCCAGCATTTT

j_call: TRBJ2-3
d_call: .
v_call: TRBV21-1
clone_size: .
cdr3_aa: CASSHRTGDYTDTQYF
cdr3_nt: TGTGCCAGCAGCCATCGGACAGGGGACTACACAGATACGCAGTATTTT

j_call: TRBJ2-7
d_call: TRBD2
v_call: TRBV7-6
clone_size: .
cdr3_aa: CASSKTSGGYEQYF
cdr3_nt: TGTGCCAGCAGCAAGACTAGCGGGGGCTACGAGCAGTACTTC

j_call: TRBJ2-3
d_call: .
v_call: TRBV9
clone_size: .
cdr3_aa: CASSGDVLSTDTQYF
cdr3_nt: TGTGCCAGCAGCGGAGATGTATTAAGCACAGATACGCAGTATTTT

j_call: TRBJ2-2
d_call: TRBD1
v_call: TRBV19
clone_size: .
cdr3_aa: CASRGQGAMSSGELFF
cdr3_nt: TGTGCCAGTAGGGGACAGGGGGCTATGAGCTCCGGGGAGCTGTTTTTT

j_call: TRBJ2-7
d_call: .
v_call: TRBV7-8
clone_size: .
cdr3_aa: CASSLAFPPTVYEQYF
cdr3_nt: TGTGCCAGCAGCTTAGCATTTCCCCCAACAGTGTACGAGCAGTACTTC

j_call: TRBJ1-1
d_call: TRBD1
v_call: TRBV2
clone_size: once
cdr3_aa: CASSETGVGAEAFF
cdr3_nt: TGTGCCAGCAGTGAAACAGGGGTAGGGGCTGAAGCTTTCTTT

j_call: TRBJ2-3
d_call: TRBD1
v_call: TRBV28
clone_size: .
cdr3_aa: CASGTGTGGFVVDTQYF
cdr3_nt: TGTGCCAGCGGAACCGGGACAGGGGGCTTCGTCGTGGATACGCAGTATTTT

j_call: TRBJ2-7
d_call: TRBD2
v_call: TRBV5-1
clone_size: .
cdr3_aa: CASSTRAGGLTYEQYF
cdr3_nt: TGCGCCAGCAGCACCCGGGCGGGGGGTCTTACCTACGAGCAGTACTTC

j_call: TRBJ2-5
d_call: .
v_call: TRBV3-1/TRBV3-2
clone_size: .
cdr3_aa: CASSQDLGVETQYF
cdr3_nt: TGTGCCAGCAGCCAAGATCTCGGCGTAGAGACCCAGTACTTC

j_call: TRBJ1-5
d_call: TRBD1
v_call: TRBV9
clone_size: .
cdr3_aa: CAQPRGGDQPQHF
cdr3_nt: TGTGCCCAACCTCGAGGGGGCGATCAGCCCCAGCATTTT

j_call: TRBJ2-7
d_call: .
v_call: TRBV27
clone_size: .
cdr3_aa: CASSSGFRGRYEQYF
cdr3_nt: TGTGCCAGCAGTTCGGGATTTCGGGGGCGGTACGAGCAGTACTTC

j_call: TRBJ2-7
d_call: .
v_call: TRBV5-1
clone_size: .
cdr3_aa: CASTSNEMEQYF
cdr3_nt: TGCGCCAGCACGAGCAACGAGATGGAGCAGTACTTC

j_call: TRBJ1-1
d_call: .
v_call: TRBV10-2
clone_size: .
cdr3_aa: CASSEAVDSLVLRF
cdr3_nt: TGCGCCAGCAGTGAAGCCGTGGACAGTTTGGTCTTAAGGTTT

j_call: TRBJ2-4
d_call: .
v_call: TRBV7-9
clone_size: .
cdr3_aa: CASSLAQEGLAKNIQYF
cdr3_nt: TGTGCCAGCAGCTTAGCGCAAGAGGGGCTAGCCAAAAACATTCAGTACTTC

j_call: TRBJ2-2
d_call: .
v_call: TRBV28
clone_size: few
cdr3_aa: CASSRALGAGELFF
cdr3_nt: TGTGCCAGCAGTCGCGCCTTGGGGGCCGGGGAGCTGTTTTTT

j_call: TRBJ1-5
d_call: .
v_call: TRBV7-2
clone_size: few
cdr3_aa: CASSLGLRTDNQPQHF
cdr3_nt: TGTGCCAGCAGCTTAGGTTTAAGGACAGACAATCAGCCCCAGCATTTT

j_call: TRBJ2-1
d_call: .
v_call: TRBV5-1
clone_size: .
cdr3_aa: CATSSQGIGVNEQFF
cdr3_nt: TGCGCCACCAGCTCACAGGGAATAGGGGTCAATGAGCAGTTCTTC

j_call: TRBJ1-2
d_call: .
v_call: TRBV5-1
clone_size: .
cdr3_aa: CASSKDLYGYTF
cdr3_nt: TGCGCCAGCAGCAAGGACCTTTATGGCTACACCTTC

j_call: TRBJ1-5
d_call: .
v_call: TRBV7-9
clone_size: .
cdr3_aa: CASSSSGRNQPQHF
cdr3_nt: TGTGCCAGCAGCAGTTCGGGGAGGAATCAGCCCCAGCATTTT

j_call: TRBJ2-2
d_call: .
v_call: TRBV7-6
clone_size: .
cdr3_aa: CASSPRPTGELFF
cdr3_nt: TGTGCCAGCAGCCCTAGGCCGACCGGGGAGCTGTTTTTT

j_call: TRBJ2-3
d_call: .
v_call: TRBV24-1
clone_size: .
cdr3_aa: CATSVHFTDTQYF
cdr3_nt: TGTGCCACCAGTGTTCATTTCACAGATACGCAGTATTTT

j_call: TRBJ2-4
d_call: .
v_call: TRBV18
clone_size: .
cdr3_aa: CASSGDRTGAKNIQYF
cdr3_nt: TGTGCCAGCTCAGGCGACAGGACGGGGGCCAAAAACATTCAGTACTTC

j_call: TRBJ2-2
d_call: .
v_call: TRBV10-1
clone_size: .
cdr3_aa: CASSDGLSRGNGELFF
cdr3_nt: TGCGCCAGCAGTGATGGGCTCTCCAGGGGTAACGGGGAGCTGTTTTTT

j_call: TRBJ2-7
d_call: .
v_call: TRBV2
clone_size: .
cdr3_aa: CASRDGLGVYEQYF
cdr3_nt: TGTGCCAGCAGAGACGGGCTAGGGGTTTACGAGCAGTACTTC

j_call: TRBJ2-3
d_call: .
v_call: TRBV12-3/TRBV12-4
clone_size: .
cdr3_aa: CASSFGPSRTQYF
cdr3_nt: TGTGCCAGCAGTTTTGGGCCTTCACGTACGCAGTATTTT

j_call: TRBJ1-4
d_call: TRBD1
v_call: TRBV2
clone_size: few
cdr3_aa: CASTKDRAEKLFF
cdr3_nt: TGTGCCAGCACTAAGGACAGGGCTGAAAAACTGTTTTTT

j_call: TRBJ2-5
d_call: TRBD2
v_call: TRBV10-2
clone_size: .
cdr3_aa: CASSDGGGLETQYF
cdr3_nt: TGCGCCAGCAGTGACGGGGGGGGGCTCGAGACCCAGTACTTC

j_call: TRBJ2-7
d_call: .
v_call: TRBV18
clone_size: .
cdr3_aa: CASSPPTGEAYEQYF
cdr3_nt: TGTGCCAGCTCACCACCGACGGGAGAAGCCTACGAGCAGTACTTC

j_call: TRBJ2-2
d_call: .
v_call: TRBV25-1
clone_size: few
cdr3_aa: CASSESGRGRTGELFF
cdr3_nt: TGTGCCAGCAGTGAATCAGGCAGGGGACGAACCGGGGAGCTGTTTTTT

j_call: TRBJ2-3
d_call: .
v_call: TRBV20-1
clone_size: few
cdr3_aa: CSASLAGTDTQYF
cdr3_nt: TGCAGTGCTAGTCTAGCTGGCACAGATACGCAGTATTTT

j_call: TRBJ1-4
d_call: TRBD1
v_call: TRBV7-9
clone_size: .
cdr3_aa: CASSFRDSTKLFF
cdr3_nt: TGTGCCAGCAGCTTCCGGGACAGCACAAAACTGTTTTTT

j_call: TRBJ1-5
d_call: TRBD1
v_call: TRBV5-1
clone_size: .
cdr3_aa: CASSRGQGDQPQHF
cdr3_nt: TGCGCCAGCAGCAGGGGACAGGGAGACCAGCCCCAGCATTTT

j_call: TRBJ1-5
d_call: .
v_call: TRBV3-1/TRBV3-2
clone_size: few
cdr3_aa: CASSQDVAGGPQHF
cdr3_nt: TGTGCCAGCAGCCAAGATGTTGCGGGGGGGCCCCAGCATTTT

j_call: TRBJ2-2
d_call: .
v_call: TRBV5-3
clone_size: .
cdr3_aa: CARSLVCFGTGELFF
cdr3_nt: TGTGCCAGAAGCTTGGTGTGTTTTGGCACCGGGGAGCTGTTTTTT

j_call: TRBJ2-2
d_call: TRBD1
v_call: TRBV27
clone_size: .
cdr3_aa: CASSLQGRNTGELFF
cdr3_nt: TGTGCCAGCAGCTTACAGGGGCGGAACACCGGGGAGCTGTTTTTT

j_call: TRBJ2-6
d_call: .
v_call: TRBV5-1
clone_size: .
cdr3_aa: CASSVTPSTSGANVLTF
cdr3_nt: TGCGCCAGCAGCGTGACACCGAGTACTTCTGGGGCCAACGTCCTGACTTTC

j_call: TRBJ2-1
d_call: .
v_call: TRBV7-2
clone_size: .
cdr3_aa: CASSLAFTDQFF
cdr3_nt: TGTGCCAGCAGCTTAGCGTTCACAGACCAGTTCTTC

j_call: TRBJ2-7
d_call: .
v_call: TRBV3-1/TRBV3-2
clone_size: .
cdr3_aa: CASSQRSGNEQYF
cdr3_nt: TGTGCCAGCAGCCAAAGGTCGGGAAACGAGCAGTACTTC

j_call: TRBJ2-1
d_call: TRBD1
v_call: TRBV10-3
clone_size: .
cdr3_aa: CAISGPGGDYNEQFF
cdr3_nt: TGTGCCATCAGTGGTCCAGGGGGCGACTACAATGAGCAGTTCTTC

j_call: TRBJ1-2
d_call: TRBD1
v_call: TRBV27
clone_size: .
cdr3_aa: CASSSGGALGYTF
cdr3_nt: TGTGCCAGCAGTTCAGGGGGCGCGCTGGGCTACACCTTC

j_call: TRBJ1-3
d_call: .
v_call: TRBV6-5
clone_size: once
cdr3_aa: CASSYRGGNTIYF
cdr3_nt: TGTGCCAGCAGTTACAGGGGTGGAAACACCATATATTTT